Each of the 4 T cell receptor beta chains below was sequenced from the same sample in a study of vaccination effects on CD4 cells after COVID-19. Clones were read by immunoSEQ multiplex PCR, and TCRdb kept only the in-frame ones, dropping some. The sample contains 55,000 to 80,000 clones, roughly 78% of which appear only once. Their target antigens are unknown. Peptide-pool stimulation followed by sequencing identified expanded antigen-specific CD4+ clonotypes in the ViraFEST assay. Cells that had been cultured for roughly ten days were the source of isolated CD4+ T cells. Vaccinees lacked prior SARS-CoV-2 infection and tested negative for nucleocapsid antibodies. The sequencing here drew on CD4+ T cells from PBMCs cultured with HCoV-OC43 spike peptides, taken before COVID-19 vaccination. Described subset: HCoV-OC43 spike overlapping peptide pool stimulation. Receptors were obtained from a human donor who received a COVID-19 vaccine.

The chain combines TRBV5-4 with TRBJ2-2; TRBD1 agrees at 9 bases. V dropped 5 bases and J dropped 4; count of bases not matched to a gene: 6. The CDR3 sequence is 15 residues long. Germline lookup yields CDR1 SGHNT and CDR2 YYREEE (reference sequence). The DNA for the CDR3 is TGTGCCAGCAGATCCGGGACAGGGATCACCGGGGAGCTGTTTTTT. Translating gives CASRSGTGITGELFF.

The V and J genes are TRBV10-2 and TRBJ2-3, with 10 bases lining up with TRBD2. The junction had 8 bases not matched to a gene; V was cut back by 7 bases and J by 4 bases. Germline V gene lookup returns CDR1 WSHSY and CDR2 SAAADI. The length of the CDR3 is 15 residues. Here the CDR3 DNA reads TGCGCCAGCAATCCGCGACTAGCGGGCGCAGATACGCAGTATTTT. It yields the protein CASNPRLAGADTQYF.

The chain couples TRBV6-5 to TRBJ2-2, with TRBD1 identical over 9 bases. The trim removed 6 bases at V and 5 bases at J, leaving 7 bases unmatched. This CDR3 is built from 15 residues. CDR1 and CDR2 from the germline V gene are MNHEY and SVGAGI. CDR3 in amino acids: CASRVTGGRTGELFF. In DNA form, the CDR3 reads TGTGCCAGCAGGGTTACAGGGGGCAGAACCGGGGAGCTGTTTTTT.

V gene TRBV18 combines with J gene TRBJ2-6; D gene unclear. Trimming removed 1 base from V and 0 bases from J, with 7 bases in between. There are 16 residues in the CDR3. CDR1 and CDR2 from the germline V gene are KGHSH and LQKENI. As DNA, the CDR3 is TGTGCCAGCTCACCACGGGGTACCTCTGGGGCCAACGTCCTGACTTTC. Translating it yields CASSPRGTSGANVLTF. Full variable domain (remainder filled in from reference TRBV18 and TRBJ2-6): NAGVMQNPRHLVRRRGQEARLRCSPMKGHSHVYWYRQLPEEGLKFMVYLQKENIIDESGMPKERFSAEFPKEGPSILRIQQVVRGDSAAYFCASSPRGTSGANVLTFGAGSRLTVL.